The following is a TCR beta chain sequence with its context. The specificity of this receptor is unknown. Base qualities are not at hand, and no much larger clone is one base apart. The sample is drawn from a study of control samples from healthy donors and cancer patients (dated by TCRdb to 2020 to 2022). The CDR3 contains 15 residues, cysteine and phenylalanine counted. The only DNA kept is the CDR3, 45 bases in frame from the first base. V is pared back by 1 base and J by 4 bases, with 12 bases lying between the germline termini. CDR1 and CDR2 are read off the germline V gene as KGHDR and SFDVKD. The protocol used for the library was the immunoSEQ multiplex PCR assay. TCRdb limited this immuneACCESS table to in-frame rearrangements with V and J called. A share of clones is missing; checked studies link under half to unresolved V genes, and the rest is unexplained. The sample table lists under 85,000 clones, less than 95% of them with a count of one. Roughly 6.2% of the sample rests with the top ten.

The chain employs TRBV24-1 and TRBJ1-2, with the D segment identity uncertain. The TCR sequence derives from a woman between 35 and 50 years old in good health. What was sequenced was blood. CDR3 region: CATSDFGRAPYGYTF. The base sequence is TGTGCCACCAGTGATTTTGGGCGGGCACCCTATGGCTACACCTTC.